This T cell receptor beta chain is drawn from a study of blood T cell repertoires in COVID-19. Study context: Donors in the United States, Italy and Spain gave samples during acute or convalescent COVID-19. The cDNA or gDNA used as material had been derived from T cells, B-cell-depleted T cells, or PBMCs.

There are 15 residues in the CDR3. Germline V lookup: CDR1 SEHNR, CDR2 FQNEAQ (reference sequence). V dropped 5 bases and J dropped 2; count of bases not matched to a gene: 8. Authors' processing steps: Reference gene primer amplification gave estimated nucleated cell counts. Sequenced by immunoSEQ multiplex PCR; TCRdb stores in-frame clones only, minus some. V and J calls plus clone size are reproduced from that table; the DNA served to infer D and trimming. The repertoire holds 350,000 to 400,000 clones, more than 85% seen once, with 0.7% to 0.95% in the top ten. This clone has only a few counts. The rearrangement uses TRBV7-9 and TRBJ2-7; 8 bases align to TRBD1. What was sequenced was PBMCs or T cells enriched from blood (not recorded which). The receptor was isolated from a woman in her thirties or forties who had been exposed to COVID-19. This CDR3 reads CASSRTGTGAYEQYF. CDR3 nucleotides: TGTGCCAGCAGCCGGACGGGGACAGGCGCCTACGAGCAGTACTTC.